Included here is one TCR beta chain sequence, with context. The sample belongs to a study of blood T cells in healthy people across ages. Germline V gene lookup returns CDR1 SGHRS and CDR2 YFSETQ. The CDR3 is made up of 13 amino acids. Trimming cost V 4 bases and J 5 bases, with 11 bases left between them. Next came a second PCR, run for 7 to 11 cycles, which used a sample-barcoded 5' primer along with a J-beta primer mix. MiXCR, applied by TCRdb to the 5' RACE reads, yields one record per CDR3 protein. The repertoire holds about 840,000 distinct CDR3 sequences, about 28% seen once, with about a tenth in the top ten. In addition, the sample was reused for a study of T cells of mothers and their children.

The chain uses TRBV5-1 and TRBJ2-3; D uncertain. The sequenced sample was blood. The clonotype originates from a woman aged 40 to 55 in good health. CDR3 sequence reads: CASSPQTEDTQYF. CDR3 nucleotides: TGCGCCAGCAGCCCCCAAACGGAAGATACGCAGTATTTT.